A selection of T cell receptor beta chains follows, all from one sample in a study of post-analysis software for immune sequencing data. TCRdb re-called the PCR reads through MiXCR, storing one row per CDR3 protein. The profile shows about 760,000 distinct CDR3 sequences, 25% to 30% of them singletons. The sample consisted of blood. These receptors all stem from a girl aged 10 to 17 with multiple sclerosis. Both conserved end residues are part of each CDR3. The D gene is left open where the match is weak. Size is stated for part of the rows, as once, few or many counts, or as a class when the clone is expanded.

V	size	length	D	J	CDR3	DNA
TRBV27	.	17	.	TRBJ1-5	CASSLYPPAGQSQPQHF	TGTGCCAGCAGTTTATATCCGCCGGCAGGACAGAGCCAGCCCCAGCATTTT
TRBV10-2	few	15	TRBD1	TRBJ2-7	CASRGDRDSSYEQYF	TGCGCCAGCAGGGGTGACAGGGATAGCTCCTACGAGCAGTACTTC
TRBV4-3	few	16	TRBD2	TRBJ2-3	CASSLSFAGDADTQYF	TGCGCCAGCAGCCTATCTTTTGCGGGAGACGCAGATACGCAGTATTTT
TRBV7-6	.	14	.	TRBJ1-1	CASSLGETNTEAFF	TGTGCCAGCAGCCTGGGGGAGACCAACACTGAAGCTTTCTTT
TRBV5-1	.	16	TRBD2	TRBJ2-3	CASSTGPRRGTDTQYF	TGCGCCAGCAGCACGGGACCACGGCGGGGGACAGATACGCAGTATTTT
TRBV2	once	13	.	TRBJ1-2	CASSEQEWYGYTF	TGTGCCAGCAGTGAACAGGAGTGGTATGGCTACACCTTC
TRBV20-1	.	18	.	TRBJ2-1	CSARDLFRIGGSYNEQFF	TGCAGTGCTAGAGATCTGTTTAGGATCGGTGGGTCCTACAATGAGCAGTTCTTC
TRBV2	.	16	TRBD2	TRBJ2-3	CASRARISGITDTQYF	TGTGCCAGCAGGGCCCGTATCAGCGGGATCACAGATACGCAGTATTTT
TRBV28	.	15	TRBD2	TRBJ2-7	CASSLGLAMGYEQYF	TGTGCCAGCAGTCTGGGACTAGCGATGGGGTACGAGCAGTACTTC
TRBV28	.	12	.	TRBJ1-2	CASSRQSYGYTF	TGTGCCAGCAGCCGACAGAGCTATGGCTACACCTTC
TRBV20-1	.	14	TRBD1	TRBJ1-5	CSASLDRGNQPQHF	TGCAGTGCCTCCTTGGACAGGGGCAATCAGCCCCAGCATTTT